This TCR beta chain was captured by sequencing in a study of T cell changes during pregnancy in multiple sclerosis. The data were produced by immunoSEQ multiplex PCR, yet TCRdb's version contains in-frame clones alone and is incomplete. The sample includes 30,000 to 40,000 clones, around 90% of them seen just once. Per the germline V gene, CDR1 is SGHRS and CDR2 is YFSETQ. This CDR3 comprises 15 residues. Trimming removed 0 bases from V and 6 bases from J, with 15 bases in between. This clone was seen once. This clonotype was obtained from a female donor with multiple sclerosis, enrolled in a pregnancy study. This chain connects TRBV5-1 to TRBJ1-1; D not resolved. This sample comprised CD4+ T cells from peripheral blood mononuclear cells, obtained in the third trimester of pregnancy. Here the CDR3 DNA reads TGCGCCAGCAGCTTGGCTTCCTGGAAAGGAGCTGAAGCTTTCTTT. This sequence encodes CASSLASWKGAEAFF.